This T cell receptor beta chain was captured in a study of cytomegalovirus exposure and HLA in healthy donors. General study points: A previous analysis found most TCR beta V segments productive roughly 87% or roughly 30% of the time. There were a few CMV-associated chains whose specificity for CMV antigens was confirmed in vitro.

About this clone: The antigen remains undetermined.

Germline values: CDR1 LNHDA, CDR2 SQIVND (reference sequence). V was clipped by 7 bases and J by 7 bases; unmatched bases: 6. The CDR3 is made up of 13 amino acids. PCR amplification relied on 60 Vbeta primers (plus 13 Jbeta primers). Profiling relied on immunoSEQ multiplex PCR, and the TCRdb table lists in-frame clones only, not all of them. The repertoire has 120,000 to 150,000 clones, around 80% of them found once; the top ten carry approximately 6.1%. The source material was PBMCs. This clonotype was obtained from a man younger than 45 in good health and CMV-seropositive. The chain uses TRBV19 and TRBJ2-2; 7 positions agree with TRBD1. CDR3 DNA sequence: TGTGCCAGTAAGGCCAGGGGGATCGGGGAGCTGTTTTTT. This translates into CASKARGIGELFF.